Listed below are T cell receptor beta chains from one sample, sequenced in a study of patients and donors after allogeneic stem cell transplantation. TCRdb called the RT-PCR reads again in MiXCR, with one record for every CDR3 protein. Seen here are approximately 37,000 distinct CDR3 sequences, roughly 30% observed once, and the top ten hold approximately 75%. The sequencing input was blood, either unsorted or a sorted T cell fraction (not recorded which). The receptors were gathered from a human donor who was either an allogeneic HSCT recipient or a stem cell or donor lymphocyte infusion donor (not recorded which). It is not recorded whose cells these are; they may come from a transplant donor. Both conserved end residues are part of each CDR3. A D gene is named only where the DNA matches it firmly. Some rows have no size entry. The others give once, few or many, or a class for an expanded clone.

>TRBV4-3|TRBJ1-6|NA|few
CASSQGVAYNSPLHF
TGCGCCAGCAGCCAAGGAGTGGCCTATAATTCACCCCTCCACTTT
>TRBV18|TRBJ1-1|NA|NA
CASSGFLNTEAFF
TGTGCCAGCTCGGGATTTCTTAACACTGAAGCTTTCTTT
>TRBV9|TRBJ1-3|NA|many
CASSADSSGNTIYF
TGTGCCAGCAGCGCAGACTCCTCTGGAAACACCATATATTTT
>TRBV15|TRBJ1-2|TRBD1|few
CATSRESPWATGVGDGYTF
TGTGCCACCAGCAGAGAGTCCCCCTGGGCGACAGGGGTTGGAGATGGCTACACCTTC
>TRBV6-6|TRBJ1-4|NA|few
CASSDIFLQGEKLFF
TGTGCCAGCAGTGATATATTTCTGCAAGGTGAAAAACTGTTTTTT
>TRBV7-2|TRBJ2-3|NA|once
CASSLGWGADTQYF
TGTGCCAGCAGCTTAGGCTGGGGGGCAGATACGCAGTATTTT
>TRBV10-3|TRBJ2-7|NA|NA
CAIRQKGRPYEQYF
TGTGCCATCAGACAAAAGGGCCGACCCTACGAGCAGTACTTC
>TRBV28|TRBJ2-3|NA|NA
CASSFFPDTQYF
TGTGCCAGCAGTTTTTTCCCAGATACGCAGTATTTT
>TRBV3-1|TRBJ1-4|NA|NA
CASSPWGGEKLFF
TGTGCCAGCAGCCCCTGGGGAGGTGAAAAACTGTTTTTT
>TRBV29-1|TRBJ2-5|TRBD1|NA
CSVGRSGQGRETQYF
TGCAGCGTTGGAAGAAGTGGACAGGGGAGAGAGACCCAGTACTTC
>TRBV10-3|TRBJ2-5|NA|NA
CAISVGAVETQYF
TGTGCCATCAGTGTGGGGGCGGTAGAGACCCAGTACTTC
>TRBV20-1|TRBJ1-3|NA|medium-sized
CSALRDSGNTIYF
TGCAGTGCTCTTCGGGATAGTGGAAACACCATATATTTT
>TRBV27|TRBJ1-2|NA|many
CASRNRVYGYTF
TGTGCCAGCAGAAACAGGGTCTATGGCTACACCTTC
>TRBV12-3/TRBV12-4|TRBJ1-5|NA|once
CASSAPWANQPQHF
TGTGCCAGCAGTGCCCCGTGGGCCAATCAGCCCCAGCATTTT
>TRBV10-1|TRBJ2-2|NA|NA
CASSRFRLASGELFF
TGCGCCAGTAGCAGGTTTCGGCTAGCGTCCGGGGAGCTGTTTTTT
>TRBV5-5|TRBJ2-2|NA|once
CASRGVPLRNTGELFF
TGTGCCAGCAGGGGAGTCCCACTCCGGAACACCGGGGAGCTGTTTTTT
>TRBV6-5|TRBJ1-4|NA|NA
CATPTEDSCHEKLFF
TGTGCCACCCCCACCGAGGACAGTTGTCATGAAAAACTGTTTTTT